A single count supports the clone carrying this T cell receptor beta chain. The entry originates in a study of monozygotic twins with cystic fibrosis. V trimming: 7 bases; J trimming: 0 bases; junction bases outside the gene matches: 3. Germline CDR1 and CDR2: LNHDA and SQIVND (reference sequence). The CDR3 has 15 residues. Clones were read by immunoSEQ multiplex PCR, and TCRdb kept only the in-frame ones, dropping some. The sample carries just over 14,000 clones, about 88% recorded once. This receptor was obtained from a boy between 10 and 17 years old with cystic fibrosis. The J gene is TRBJ1-6, the V gene TRBV19; 7 bases map to TRBD1. The sequenced material came from blood. CDR3 DNA: TGTGCCAGTACGGGACAGAGCTCCTATAATTCACCCCTCCACTTT. Translated, it gives CASTGQSSYNSPLHF.